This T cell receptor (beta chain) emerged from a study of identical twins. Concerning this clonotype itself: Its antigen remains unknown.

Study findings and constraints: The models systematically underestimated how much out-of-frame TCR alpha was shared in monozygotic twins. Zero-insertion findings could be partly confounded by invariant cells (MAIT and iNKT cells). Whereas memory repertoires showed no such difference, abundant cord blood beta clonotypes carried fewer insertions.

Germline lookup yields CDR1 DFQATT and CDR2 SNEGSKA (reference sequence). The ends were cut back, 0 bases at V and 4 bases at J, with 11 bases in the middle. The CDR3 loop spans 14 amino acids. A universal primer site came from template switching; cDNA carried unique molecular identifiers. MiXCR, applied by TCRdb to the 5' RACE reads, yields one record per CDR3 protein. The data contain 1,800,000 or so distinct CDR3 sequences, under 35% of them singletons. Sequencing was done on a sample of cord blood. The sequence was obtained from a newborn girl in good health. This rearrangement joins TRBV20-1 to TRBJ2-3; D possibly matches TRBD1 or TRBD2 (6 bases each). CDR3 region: CSARDVGGADTQYF. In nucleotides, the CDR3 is TGCAGTGCTAGAGATGTCGGGGGCGCAGATACGCAGTATTTT.